The 24 T cell receptor beta chains given below trace back to one sample, sequenced in a study of T cell responses to AZD1222 COVID-19 vaccine. TCRdb's table, derived via immunoSEQ multiplex PCR, lists solely in-frame clones and lacks some. The sample includes about 140,000 clones, 90% to 95% of them seen just once. The sequencing used peripheral blood, collected 28 days after the second AZD1222 dose. All receptors come from an adult who received the AZD1222 COVID-19 vaccine.

The V and J genes are TRBV30 and TRBJ2-5; 9 positions agree with TRBD2. Germline V gene data show CDR1 as GTSNPN and CDR2 as SVGIG (reference sequence). After removal of 5 bases from V and 2 bases from J, the junction contained 6 bases not matched to a gene. The CDR3 length is 14 residues. CDR3 region: CAWVTSGLQETQYF. The DNA of the CDR3 is TGTGCCTGGGTGACTAGCGGACTACAAGAGACCCAGTACTTC.

This clone was counted between two and nine times. The rearrangement links TRBV19 to TRBJ1-3; D ambiguous. Germline loops: CDR1 LNHDA, CDR2 SQIVND (reference sequence). Between the trimmed V and J ends, which lost 3 bases and 0 bases, there was a span of 6 bases. The CDR3 extends over 14 amino acids. CDR3 bases: TGTGCCAGTAGTATCGTCAGCTCTGGAAACACCATATATTTT. Its translation is CASSIVSSGNTIYF.

The CDR3 bases are TGTGCCAGCAGCTCCCGAGGGCAGGGGTCAGATACGCAGTATTTT. This sequence encodes CASSSRGQGSDTQYF. The chain uses TRBV5-8 and TRBJ2-3, with a weak D call TRBD1 (6 bases). Germline V CDR1 and CDR2: SGHTS, YDEGEE. CDR3 length: 15 residues. V lost 3 bases, J lost 4 bases, and 15 bases lay in between.

This clone was detected once. The chain is built from TRBV7-3 and TRBJ1-6; a weak D match, TRBD1 (6 bases). CDR3 length: 14 amino acids. V was clipped by 2 bases and J by 8 bases, with 10 bases between them. Germline CDR1 and CDR2: SGHTA and FQGTGA. CDR3 sequence: CASSLDRRDSPLHF. The CDR3 DNA follows: TGTGCCAGCAGCTTAGACAGGAGGGATTCACCCCTCCACTTT. Based on the CDR3 plus reference TRBV7-3 and TRBJ1-6, the full variable domain is GAGVSQTPSNKVTEKGKYVELRCDPISGHTALYWYRQSLGQGPEFLIYFQGTGAADDSGLPNDRFFAVRPEGSVSTLKIQRTERGDSAVYLCASSLDRRDSPLHFGNGTRLTVT.

This clone is a singleton in its sample. J is TRBJ2-1 and V is TRBV19; 8 nucleotides align to TRBD2. Losses at the gene ends were 1 base for V and 2 bases for J; bases not matched to a gene: 4. This CDR3 is 16 amino acids long. Per germline, CDR1 LNHDA and CDR2 SQIVND (reference sequence). In DNA form, the CDR3 reads TGTGCCAGTAGTATAGTCGCGGGAGGCCCCTACAATGAGCAGTTCTTC. Translated, it gives CASSIVAGGPYNEQFF. Drawing the rest from reference TRBV19 and TRBJ2-1, the complete variable domain is DGGITQSPKYLFRKEGQNVTLSCEQNLNHDAMYWYRQDPGQGLRLIYYSQIVNDFQKGDIAEGYSVSREKKESFPLTVTSAQKNPTAFYLCASSIVAGGPYNEQFFGPGTRLTVL.

This chain links TRBV30 with TRBJ2-7, with a weak D call TRBD1 (6 bases). Between the trimmed V and J ends, which lost 5 bases and 4 bases, there was a span of 18 bases. The CDR3 length is 14 residues. Germline loops: CDR1 GTSNPN, CDR2 SVGIG (reference sequence). CDR3 nucleotides: TGTGCCTGGGAAAGGGGGTCCGTCGTGTACGAGCAGTACTTC. Protein product: CAWERGSVVYEQYF.

The chain links TRBV27 to TRBJ2-2; D may be TRBD2 (7 bases). V was clipped by 7 bases and J by 4 bases, with 16 bases between them. Germline assignment: CDR1 MNHEY and CDR2 SMNVEV (reference sequence). The CDR3 covers 15 residues. CDR3 in DNA: TGTGCCAGCATTTGGACAGCGGGGAGCACCGGGGAGCTGTTTTTT. This gives the protein CASIWTAGSTGELFF.

The chain recombines TRBV5-8 with TRBJ1-1; tentatively, D is TRBD1 (6 bases). Germline CDR1 SGHTS, CDR2 YDEGEE. V lost 2 bases and J lost 4, with 15 bases in between. The CDR3 contains 15 residues. The DNA for the CDR3 is TGTGCCAGCAGCTTCTACAGGGCTGGGGGCACTGAAGCTTTCTTT. Its protein product is CASSFYRAGGTEAFF. Full variable domain (rest looked up from reference TRBV5-8 and TRBJ1-1): EAGVTQSPTHLIKTRGQQATLRCSPISGHTSVYWYQQALGLGLQFLLWYDEGEERNRGNFPPRFSGRQFPNYSSELNVNALELEDSALYLCASSFYRAGGTEAFFGQGTRLTVV.

The rearrangement links TRBV9 to TRBJ2-5; 10 bases match TRBD2. This CDR3 comprises 14 residues. CDR1 and CDR2 (germline): SGDLS, YYNGEE. Trimming took 0 bases from V and 4 from J; bases not matched to a gene: 0. The CDR3 region has the DNA TGTGCCAGCAGCGTAGGGACTAGCGGAGAGACCCAGTACTTC. Protein sequence: CASSVGTSGETQYF.

J is TRBJ2-7 and V is TRBV5-1, with D possibly TRBD1 on 5 matching bases. This CDR3 region has 13 residues. Trimming took off 4 bases at V and 6 bases at J, with 14 bases between the two ends. Germline CDR1 and CDR2: SGHRS and YFSETQ. The CDR3 reads CASSIDTGFEQYF. DNA of the CDR3: TGCGCCAGCAGCATTGATACAGGCTTCGAGCAGTACTTC.

The chain uses TRBV5-1 and TRBJ1-6, with a weak D call TRBD1 (6 bases). CDR3 length: 15 amino acids. Germline V gives CDR1 SGHRS, CDR2 YFSETQ. The V gene lost 0 bases and the J gene lost 5 bases, with 9 bases spanning the gap. The CDR3 sequence: CASSLDREDNSPLHF. The CDR3 DNA reads as TGCGCCAGCAGCTTGGACAGGGAAGATAATTCACCCCTCCACTTT.

This chain links TRBV6-5 with TRBJ2-6, with no clear D. The CDR3 is 14 amino acids. Germline CDR1 reads MNHEY; CDR2 reads SVGAGI. The V gene lost 6 bases and the J gene lost 1 base, with 7 bases spanning the gap. The CDR3 spells CASRLTSGANVLTF. CDR3 in DNA: TGTGCCAGCAGGTTAACTTCTGGGGCCAACGTCCTGACTTTC.

V usage is TRBV27 and J usage is TRBJ2-2, with D possibly being TRBD2 (6 bases). The CDR3 spans 17 residues. Per the germline V gene, CDR1 is MNHEY and CDR2 is SMNVEV (reference sequence). V lost 0 bases, J lost 5 bases, and 16 bases lay in between. This chain's CDR3 is CASSLSEPGGGTGELFF. In nucleotides, the CDR3 is TGTGCCAGCAGTTTATCGGAGCCGGGCGGAGGGACCGGGGAGCTGTTTTTT.

The V gene is TRBV25-1, the J gene TRBJ1-1; a possible D gene is TRBD1 (6 bases). The CDR3 contains 16 residues. V was pared by 1 base and J by 7 bases, with 19 bases between. Germline CDR1 MGHDK, CDR2 SYGVNS. The CDR3 region is CASSELVTGPYGEAFF. In nucleotides, the CDR3 is TGTGCCAGCAGTGAATTAGTCACAGGGCCGTACGGTGAAGCTTTCTTT.

The V gene is TRBV5-1, the J gene TRBJ2-3, with D unclear. V lost 3 bases and J 2 bases, leaving 4 bases between the germline ends. CDR3 length: 12 residues. Germline V CDR1 and CDR2: SGHRS, YFSETQ. CDR3 region: CASSSYTDTQYF. The CDR3 bases are TGCGCCAGCAGCTCCTACACAGATACGCAGTATTTT.

The chain is built from TRBV14 and TRBJ2-4; D unresolved. CDR1 is SGHDN and CDR2 is FVKESK in the germline V gene. The CDR3 sequence is 13 residues long. Deletions cut 4 bases from V and 6 bases from J, with 10 bases between. The CDR3 here is CASSPGRTNIQYF. The CDR3 region has the DNA TGTGCCAGCAGCCCGGGCCGGACAAACATTCAGTACTTC.

The chain links TRBV30 to TRBJ2-3; possibly TRBD1 or TRBD2 for D (5 bases each). The V end lost 2 bases, the J end lost 0 bases, and 9 bases lay between the germline ends. CDR3 size: 14 residues. CDR1 GTSNPN and CDR2 SVGIG come from the germline V gene (reference sequence). The CDR3 DNA reads TGTGCCTGGAGTAGGTGGGGGAGCACAGATACGCAGTATTTT. It codes for CAWSRWGSTDTQYF.

This chain joins TRBV7-2 and TRBJ2-3; D is possibly TRBD2 (5 bases). The V and J ends lost 0 bases and 12 bases respectively, with 10 bases between them. The germline V gene has CDR1 SGHTA and CDR2 FQGNSA. The CDR3 covers 12 residues. The CDR3 here is CASSLARESQYF. CDR3 coding DNA: TGTGCCAGCAGCTTAGCCCGGGAATCTCAGTATTTT.

The chain employs TRBV28 and TRBJ1-2; weak D call: TRBD1 (5 bases). CDR1 and CDR2 from the germline V gene are MDHEN and SYDVKM. V shed 6 bases and J shed 0 bases, with 17 bases lying between them. The CDR3 is made up of 16 amino acids. CDR3 protein: CASRESSGGTNYGYTF. CDR3 sequence (DNA): TGTGCCAGCAGGGAAAGCAGTGGGGGGACTAACTATGGCTACACCTTC.

A single count supports this clone. This chain connects TRBV7-2 to TRBJ1-1; no firm D call. This CDR3 spans 13 amino acids. The germline V gene has CDR1 SGHTA and CDR2 FQGNSA. The ends were cut back, 3 bases at V and 1 base at J, with 6 bases in the middle. CDR3 sequence (DNA): TGTGCCAGCAGCTTCATAGAGAACACTGAAGCTTTCTTT. Residues: CASSFIENTEAFF.

This clone was detected only once. V gene TRBV27 combines with J gene TRBJ2-1, with D perhaps TRBD2 (8 bases). From germline, CDR1 is MNHEY and CDR2 SMNVEV (reference sequence). The CDR3 is 19 residues long. With 2 bases removed from V and 7 bases from J, the gap between germline ends came to 27 bases. The CDR3 protein is CASSLPGQPAGGIGNEQFF. The CDR3 nucleotides are TGTGCCAGCAGTTTACCGGGACAGCCGGCGGGAGGTATAGGTAATGAGCAGTTCTTC.

The chain couples TRBV27 to TRBJ1-2, with D maybe TRBD1 (6 bases). The germline V gene encodes CDR1 MNHEY and CDR2 SMNVEV (reference sequence). The CDR3 extends over 17 amino acids. V lost 3 bases and J lost 3, with 20 bases in between. Written as DNA, the CDR3 is TGTGCCAGCAGTTTTATAACAGGGCCCCACCAAGACTATGGCTACACCTTC. This gives the protein CASSFITGPHQDYGYTF.

The gene calls are TRBV30 and TRBJ1-4; D remains ambiguous. CDR3 size: 12 residues. V was clipped by 6 bases and J by 3 bases, with 8 bases between them. Germline V gives CDR1 GTSNPN, CDR2 SVGIG (reference sequence). The CDR3: CACSAPNEKLFF. In DNA form, the CDR3 reads TGTGCCTGCTCGGCCCCTAATGAAAAACTGTTTTTT.

The J gene is TRBJ2-1, the V gene TRBV10-2; 15 bases line up with TRBD2. Trimming cost V 8 bases and J 9 bases; bases outside gene matches: 2. The CDR3 sequence is 13 residues long. The V gene's germline CDR1 is WSHSY and CDR2 SAAADI. The CDR3 loop reads CASRTSGRGEQFF. Here the CDR3 DNA reads TGCGCCAGCCGGACTAGCGGGAGGGGTGAGCAGTTCTTC.